This TCR beta chain appears in the sequencing data of a study of metastatic and nonmetastatic thyroid tumors. Findings and limits, study-wide: In blood and tumor, TCR beta diversity was reportedly significantly higher in malignant thyroid tumors than in benign nodules.

Through MiXCR, TCRdb re-clonotyped the PCR reads. The table includes about 15,000 clones, around a quarter detected once. A remark on this clone: The target antigen is unknown. Its ends do not fully match the called genes, so a read error is possible.

Germline lookup yields CDR1 DFQATT and CDR2 SNEGSKA (reference sequence). This CDR3 has 15 residues. All patients were untreated before thyroid surgery. The chain is built from TRBV20-1 and TRBJ1-6; D call uncertain. What was sequenced was tumor tissue. This receptor was obtained from a female donor with papillary thyroid cancer or a benign thyroid nodule (not recorded which). Some clones in this sample may be carry-over from other donors' samples. The DNA for the CDR3 is TGCAGTTCTAGAGACCACAGTGGAGAGAGTTCACCCCTCCACTTT. Its translation is CSSRDHSGESSPLHF.